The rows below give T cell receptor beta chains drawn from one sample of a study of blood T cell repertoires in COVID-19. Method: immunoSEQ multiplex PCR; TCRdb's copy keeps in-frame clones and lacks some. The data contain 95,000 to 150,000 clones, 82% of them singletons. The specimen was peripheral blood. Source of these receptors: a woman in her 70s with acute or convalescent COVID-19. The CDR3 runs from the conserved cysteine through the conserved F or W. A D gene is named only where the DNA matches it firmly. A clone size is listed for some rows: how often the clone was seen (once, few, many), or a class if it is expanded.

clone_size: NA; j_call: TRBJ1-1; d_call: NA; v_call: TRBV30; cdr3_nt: TGTGCGTTAACAGGCCGGAGCACTGAAGCTTTCTTT; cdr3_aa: CALTGRSTEAFF
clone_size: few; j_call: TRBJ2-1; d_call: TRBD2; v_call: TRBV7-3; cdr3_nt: TGTGCCAGCAGCCTTAGCGGGGGGGCCAATGAGCAGTTCTTC; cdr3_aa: CASSLSGGANEQFF
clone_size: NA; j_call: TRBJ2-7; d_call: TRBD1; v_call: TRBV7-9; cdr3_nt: TGTGCCAGCAGCTCGTCCGGGACAGGGGCCTACAAGCAGTACTTC; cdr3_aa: CASSSSGTGAYKQYF
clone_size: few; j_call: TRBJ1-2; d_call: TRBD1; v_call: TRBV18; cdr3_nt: TGTGCCAGCTCATCCCGGGACAGTCTCTATGGCTACACCTTC; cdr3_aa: CASSSRDSLYGYTF
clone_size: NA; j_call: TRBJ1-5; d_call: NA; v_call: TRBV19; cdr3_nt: TGTGCCAGTAAACCCCAAACGGGGGGAAGAGGGGGACCAAATCAGCCCCAGCATTTT; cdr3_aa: CASKPQTGGRGGPNQPQHF
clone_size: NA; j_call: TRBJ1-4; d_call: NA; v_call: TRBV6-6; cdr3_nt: TGTGCCAGCAGGGACAGCGTCAATGAAAAACTGTTTTTT; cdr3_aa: CASRDSVNEKLFF
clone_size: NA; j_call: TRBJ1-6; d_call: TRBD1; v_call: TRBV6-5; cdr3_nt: TGTGCCAGCACCCCGGGACAGAATAATTCACCCCTCCACTTT; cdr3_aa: CASTPGQNNSPLHF
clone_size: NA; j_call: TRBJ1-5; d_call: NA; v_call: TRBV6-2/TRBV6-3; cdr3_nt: TGTGCCAGCAGTTTTGGACAGAGCAATCAGCCCCAGCATTTT; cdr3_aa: CASSFGQSNQPQHF
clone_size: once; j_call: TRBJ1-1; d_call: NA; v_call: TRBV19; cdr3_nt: TGTGCCAGTAGTATAGGGGGGGTTAAGAACACTGAAGCTTTCTTT; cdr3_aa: CASSIGGVKNTEAFF
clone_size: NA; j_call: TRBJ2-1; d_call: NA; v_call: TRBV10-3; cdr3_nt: TGTGCCATCAGTGATCTCGGGAGCTCCTACAATGAGCAGTTCTTC; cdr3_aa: CAISDLGSSYNEQFF
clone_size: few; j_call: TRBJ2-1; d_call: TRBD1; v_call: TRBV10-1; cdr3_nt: TGCGCCAGCAGTGAGGGGACAGCCTACAATGAGCAGTTCTTC; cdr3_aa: CASSEGTAYNEQFF
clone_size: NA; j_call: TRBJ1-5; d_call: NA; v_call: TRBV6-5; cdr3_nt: TGTGCCAGCAGTTACTCTTCCAGGGCCCTTGGGCCCCAGCATTTT; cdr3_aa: CASSYSSRALGPQHF
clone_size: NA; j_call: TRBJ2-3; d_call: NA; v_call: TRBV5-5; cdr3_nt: TGTGCCAGCAGCCCCAGGGAACCTAGCACAGATACGCAGTATTTT; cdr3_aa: CASSPREPSTDTQYF
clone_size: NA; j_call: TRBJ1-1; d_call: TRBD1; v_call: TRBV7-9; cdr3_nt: TGTGCCAGCAGCTTCAACCCCAACAGGGGTACGGGCGCTTTCTTT; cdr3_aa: CASSFNPNRGTGAFF
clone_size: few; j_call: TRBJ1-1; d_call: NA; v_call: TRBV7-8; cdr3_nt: TGTGCCAGCACCAACAGCGGGGGGGCCAACACTGAAGCTTTCTTT; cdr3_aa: CASTNSGGANTEAFF
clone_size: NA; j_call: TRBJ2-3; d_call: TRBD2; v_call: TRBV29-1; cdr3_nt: TGCAGCGGTCGGGGGGGCACAGATACGCAGTATTTT; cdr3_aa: CSGRGGTDTQYF
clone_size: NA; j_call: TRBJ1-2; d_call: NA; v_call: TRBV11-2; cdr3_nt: TGTGCCTCTTCGGGGGGGTGGAGTGTAGGCTACACCTTC; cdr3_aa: CASSGGWSVGYTF
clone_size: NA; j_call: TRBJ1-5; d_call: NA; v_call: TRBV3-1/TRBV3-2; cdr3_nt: TGTGCCAGCAGCCAAGATAGGGGTCTAGGGCCCCAGCATTTT; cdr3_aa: CASSQDRGLGPQHF
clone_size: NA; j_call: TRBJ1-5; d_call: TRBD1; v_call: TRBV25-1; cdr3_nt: TGTGCCAGCAGTGAAGCCGGGACAGCGGGAGTTCAGCCCCAGCATTTT; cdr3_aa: CASSEAGTAGVQPQHF
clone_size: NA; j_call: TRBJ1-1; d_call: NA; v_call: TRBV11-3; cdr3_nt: TGTGCCAGCAGCTTAGATGCCTCCGGGGGAGCTTTCTTT; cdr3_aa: CASSLDASGGAFF
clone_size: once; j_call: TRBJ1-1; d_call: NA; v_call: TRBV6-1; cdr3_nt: TGTGCCAGCAGTAAAGGGCCGACAGCCATCATGAACACTGAAGCTTTCTTT; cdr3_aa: CASSKGPTAIMNTEAFF
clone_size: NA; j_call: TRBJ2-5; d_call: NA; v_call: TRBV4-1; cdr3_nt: TGCGCCAGCAGCCAAGTGTTCAGGGAAGAGACCCAGTACTTC; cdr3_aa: CASSQVFREETQYF
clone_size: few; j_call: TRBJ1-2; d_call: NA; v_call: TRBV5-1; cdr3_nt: TGCGCCAGCAGACCCGGGACTTACTATGGCTACACCTTC; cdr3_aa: CASRPGTYYGYTF
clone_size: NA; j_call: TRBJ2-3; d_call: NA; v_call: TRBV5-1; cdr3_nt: TGCGCCAGCAGCCAGGGCAGAGGATCCACAGATACGCAGTATTTT; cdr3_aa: CASSQGRGSTDTQYF
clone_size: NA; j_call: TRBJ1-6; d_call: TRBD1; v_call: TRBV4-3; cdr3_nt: TGCGCCAGCAGCCAAGATACAGGGGGGCCCTATTCACCCCTCCACTTT; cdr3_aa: CASSQDTGGPYSPLHF
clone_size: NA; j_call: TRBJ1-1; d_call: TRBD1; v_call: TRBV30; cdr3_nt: TGTGCCTGGAGTGGGACAGGGGTAGGAGCTTTCTTT; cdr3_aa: CAWSGTGVGAFF
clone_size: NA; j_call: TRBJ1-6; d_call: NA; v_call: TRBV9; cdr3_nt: TGTGCCAGCAGCGTAGAGGCCGGGGTGACGGGATCACCCCTCCACTTT; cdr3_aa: CASSVEAGVTGSPLHF
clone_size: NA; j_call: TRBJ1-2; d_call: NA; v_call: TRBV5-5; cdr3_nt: TGTGCCAGCAGGGACGCGACAGGACCTAACTATGGCTACACCTTC; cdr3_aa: CASRDATGPNYGYTF
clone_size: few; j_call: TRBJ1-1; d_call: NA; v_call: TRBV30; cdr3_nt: TGTGCCGTAGTACCGTTGAACACTGAAGCTTTCTTT; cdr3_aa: CAVVPLNTEAFF
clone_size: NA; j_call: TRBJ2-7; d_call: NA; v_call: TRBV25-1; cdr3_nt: TGTGCCAGCAGTGATATTCGGCGGTATTTCTTC; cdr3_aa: CASSDIRRYFF
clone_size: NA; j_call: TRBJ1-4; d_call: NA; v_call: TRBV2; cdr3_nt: TGTGCCAGCAGTGAGACAGCCCCTAATGAAAAACTGTTTTTT; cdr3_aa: CASSETAPNEKLFF
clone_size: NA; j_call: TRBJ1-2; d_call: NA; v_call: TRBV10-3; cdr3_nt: TGTGCCATCAGTGAGTCGCAGGACTATGGCTACACCTTC; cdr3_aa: CAISESQDYGYTF
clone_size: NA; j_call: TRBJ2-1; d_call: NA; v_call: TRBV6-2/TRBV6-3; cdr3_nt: TGTGCCAGCAGTTCCCGTACCTCGGGACACCCAAGCTCCTACAATGAGCAGTTCTTC; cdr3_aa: CASSSRTSGHPSSYNEQFF
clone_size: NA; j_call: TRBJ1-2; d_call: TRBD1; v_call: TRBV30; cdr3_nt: TGTGCCTGGGGAGAAACAGGGGCCTCCTTTGGCTACACCTTC; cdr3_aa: CAWGETGASFGYTF
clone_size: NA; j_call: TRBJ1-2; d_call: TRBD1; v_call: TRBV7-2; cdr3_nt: TGTGCCAGCAGCCCGGACAGGGGACCCTATGGCTACACCTTC; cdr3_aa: CASSPDRGPYGYTF
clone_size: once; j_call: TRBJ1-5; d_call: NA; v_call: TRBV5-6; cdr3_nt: TGTGCCAGCAGCTTGGCAGACTATAGCAATCAGCCCCAGCATTTT; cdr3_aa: CASSLADYSNQPQHF
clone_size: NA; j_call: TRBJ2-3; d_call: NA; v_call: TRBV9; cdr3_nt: TGTGCCAGCAGCGTAGGTTTCGGGGACCTAGGGGGTGGTACGCAGTATTTT; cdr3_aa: CASSVGFGDLGGGTQYF
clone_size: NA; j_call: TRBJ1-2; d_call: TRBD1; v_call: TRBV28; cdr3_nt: TGTGCCAGCAGCTTAAGGGACAGTCAATATGGCTACACCTTC; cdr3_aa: CASSLRDSQYGYTF
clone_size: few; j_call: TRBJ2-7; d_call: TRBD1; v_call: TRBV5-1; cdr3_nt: TGCGCCAGCAGCCCCCCCCGACAGGGGGGCGACGAGCAGTACTTC; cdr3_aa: CASSPPRQGGDEQYF
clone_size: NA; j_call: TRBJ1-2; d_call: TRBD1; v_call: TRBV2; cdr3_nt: TGTGCCAGCATCCGGACAGGGCTTGGCTACACCTTC; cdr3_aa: CASIRTGLGYTF
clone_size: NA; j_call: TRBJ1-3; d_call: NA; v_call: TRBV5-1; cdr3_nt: TGCGCCAGCAGCTTGGCCGGGTATGGAAACACCATATATTTT; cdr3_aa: CASSLAGYGNTIYF
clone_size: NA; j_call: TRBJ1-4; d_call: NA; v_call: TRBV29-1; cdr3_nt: TGCAGCGTCGCCTATCAGGGATTTGAAGAAAAACTGTTTTTT; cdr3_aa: CSVAYQGFEEKLFF
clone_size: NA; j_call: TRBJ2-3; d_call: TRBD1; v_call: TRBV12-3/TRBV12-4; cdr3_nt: TGTGCCAGCAGCCGGGACAGCCGGAATACGCAGTATTTT; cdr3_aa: CASSRDSRNTQYF
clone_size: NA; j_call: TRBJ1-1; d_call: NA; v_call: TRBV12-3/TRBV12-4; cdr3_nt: TGTGCCAGCACAACAACAATGGAGGCTTTCTTT; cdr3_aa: CASTTTMEAFF
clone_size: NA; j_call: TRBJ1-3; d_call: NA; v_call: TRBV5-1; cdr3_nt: TGCGCCAGCAGCTTGGCCGGTCCGAATCCAGGGGACACCATATATTTT; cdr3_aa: CASSLAGPNPGDTIYF
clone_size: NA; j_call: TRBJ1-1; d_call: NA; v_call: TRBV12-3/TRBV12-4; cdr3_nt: TGTGCCAGCAGGGACAGAATACTTGAAGCTTTCTTT; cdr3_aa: CASRDRILEAFF